This T cell receptor beta chain stems from a study of blood T cell repertoires in COVID-19. Study summary: Nucleic acid was either cDNA or gDNA, and it came from T cells, B-cell-depleted T cells, or PBMCs.

The CDR3 runs 12 residues. Germline V gene sequence: CDR1 MNHEY, CDR2 SVGAGI. V was clipped by 5 bases and J by 4 bases, with 8 bases between them. Using immunoSEQ multiplex PCR, the repertoire was profiled, and TCRdb retains in-frame clones only, with some absent. The sample records 400,000 to 450,000 clones, 75% to 90% being singletons. This receptor was identified in a man aged 25 to 40 who had recovered from COVID-19. The sample taken for sequencing was PBMCs or T cells enriched from blood (not recorded which). The chain combines TRBV6-5 with TRBJ1-2; D unresolved. CDR3 DNA sequence: TGTGCCAGCAGTCCGGTAGTCTATGGCTACACCTTC. Residues: CASSPVVYGYTF.